This record looks at one T cell receptor (beta chain) sequence and its context. As yet, its antigen is unknown. Just one base apart from a much larger clone, this may be a read error. The data belong to a study of blood T cells in healthy people across ages. Primers used in a second PCR of about 7 to 12 cycles were a sample-barcoded 5' primer and a J-beta primer mix. Every sample gave at least 2.5 million paired-end reads containing CDR3. Using its own MiXCR run on the 5' RACE reads, TCRdb lists one record per CDR3 protein. The sample carries about 1.6 million distinct CDR3 sequences, roughly 30% recorded once. Overall study findings and caveats: Compared with aged donors, long-lived donors showed fewer expanded clones, suggesting selection. TCR beta diversity per million T cells fell roughly linearly with age.

The ends lost 2 bases at V and 11 bases at J; junction bases unmatched: 16. The germline CDR1 and CDR2 sequences are MGHRA and YSYEKL. This CDR3 has 16 residues. The chain employs TRBV4-1 and TRBJ2-5, with 8 bases matching TRBD2. The receptor was isolated from a woman in her thirties in good health. The sequenced sample consisted of blood. The CDR3 DNA sequence: TGCGCCAGCAGCCAACCGATCGGGAGGGCCGGCAATGAGCAGTACTTC. Translated, it gives CASSQPIGRAGNEQYF.